The clone carrying this T cell receptor (beta chain) was seen at least ten times. The sample comes from a study of regulatory T cells in long-lasting Graves disease. Specified time point: persistent/refractory GD, antithyroid drugs over 5 years with positive TRAb. Following extraction of RNA from PBMCs, that RNA was used to make the TCR library. Through Arm-PCR of CDR3 regions and iRepertoire HTBI primers, TCR beta libraries were built. TCRdb independently ran MiXCR on the multiplex PCR reads; one entry per CDR3 protein. This table has approximately 360,000 distinct CDR3 sequences, 20% to 25% appearing once. The sequence was obtained from a woman in her forties with Graves disease. The sequences come from peripheral blood mononuclear cells (PBMCs), collected when the disease was refractory, from a patient treated with antithyroid drugs.

CDR3 coding DNA: TGTGCCAGCAGTACGGGAGGGGGGTTGTACGAGCAGTACTTC. This encodes CASSTGGGLYEQYF. The chain is built from TRBV28 and TRBJ2-7; 8 bases match TRBD2. CDR3 length: 14 residues. CDR1 is MDHEN and CDR2 is SYDVKM in the germline V gene. V gave up 5 bases and J gave up 4 bases; unmatched junction bases: 7. Full variable domain (remainder filled in from reference TRBV28 and TRBJ2-7): DVKVTQSSRYLVKRTGEKVFLECVQDMDHENMFWYRQDPGLGLRLIYFSYDVKMKEKGDIPEGYSVSREKKERFSLILESASTNQTSMYLCASSTGGGLYEQYFGPGTRLTVT.